Listed below are T cell receptor beta chains from one sample, sequenced in a study of shared clonotypes between healthy human individuals. The method was immunoSEQ multiplex PCR; TCRdb's version includes in-frame clones alone and lacks a portion of them. Of a few million clones in the sample, 90% to 95% are singletons; the top ten hold under 0.45%. Sequencing input: naive CD4+ T cells from PBMCs. The origin of the receptors is a man between 18 and 29 years old in good health. Some clones in this sample may be carry-over from other donors' samples. Both conserved end residues are part of each CDR3. Each record gives: V gene, J gene, D gene, clone size, CDR3 DNA, CDR3 protein. The D gene is left open where the match is weak. Some rows have no size entry. The others give once, few or many, or a class for an expanded clone.

TRBV5-1	TRBJ2-1	TRBD2	.	TGCGCCAGCAGCTTCCTAGCGGGAAACTACAATGAGCAGTTCTTC	CASSFLAGNYNEQFF
TRBV10-3	TRBJ1-1	.	.	TGTGCCATCAGTGACAGTGCCTTAATGAACACTGAAGCTTTCTTT	CAISDSALMNTEAFF
TRBV7-3	TRBJ2-1	TRBD2	.	TGTGCCAGCAGCTCAGGGACTAGCGGGAGGAGTTCCCGGCAGTTCTTC	CASSSGTSGRSSRQFF
TRBV5-1	TRBJ2-3	.	few	TGCGCCAGCAGCTTGGGCAGTTACACAGATACGCAGTATTTT	CASSLGSYTDTQYF
TRBV4-1	TRBJ2-7	.	.	TGCGCCAGCAGCGTCAAGGTCGACAGCTACGAGCAGTACTTC	CASSVKVDSYEQYF
TRBV2	TRBJ1-5	.	.	TGTGCCAGCAGTGACAGGAACAGCAATCAGCCCCAGCATTTT	CASSDRNSNQPQHF
TRBV5-1	TRBJ1-2	TRBD1	.	TGCGCCAGCAGTTCCGGACAGGGGTATGGCTACACCTTC	CASSSGQGYGYTF
TRBV28	TRBJ1-4	TRBD1	.	TGTGCCAGCAGTCTAGGTGGCGGACAGGGTCGCGAAAAACTGTTTTTT	CASSLGGGQGREKLFF
TRBV5-1	TRBJ2-4	TRBD1	.	TGCGCCAGCAGCCTCCCGGACAGGGGGAAAAACATTCAGTACTTC	CASSLPDRGKNIQYF
TRBV29-1	TRBJ2-7	TRBD2	once	TGCAGCGTTGTGGCTAGCGGGAGGGCCAAGTACTTC	CSVVASGRAKYF
TRBV7-9	TRBJ2-1	TRBD2	.	TGTGCCAGCAGCTCCCCGGTGGGACTAGCGGGAGTTTGGGCCAATGAGCAGTTCTTC	CASSSPVGLAGVWANEQFF